This T cell receptor beta chain was captured in a study of radiation and T cells in renal cell carcinoma. Details on this clone: The target antigen is unknown.

V was pared by 2 bases and J by 3 bases, with 7 bases between. The CDR3 has 12 amino acids. Per germline, CDR1 SQVTM and CDR2 ANQGSEA. Broader study findings: In blood, top tumor clones expanded by 2 weeks, shrinking by 4.

Time point indicated: blood 4 weeks post-SBRT, at nephrectomy. Treatment described: 15 Gy SBRT to primary tumor, nephrectomy 4 weeks later. Nephrectomy followed 15 Gy stereotactic body radiation by 4 weeks. Sequencing used immunoSEQ multiplex PCR; TCRdb keeps in-frame clones, though not all of them. The data contain about 62,000 clones, about 74% of them seen just once; the ten biggest clones take up about 6.4%. The chain links TRBV29-1 to TRBJ2-5; D uncertain. The material sequenced was blood, taken from a patient whose treatment included radiotherapy and nephrectomy. The clonotype comes from a man between 60 and 75 years old with renal cell carcinoma. In nucleotides, the CDR3 is TGCAGCGTTGAACTGATAAAAGAGACCCAGTACTTC. It encodes CSVELIKETQYF.